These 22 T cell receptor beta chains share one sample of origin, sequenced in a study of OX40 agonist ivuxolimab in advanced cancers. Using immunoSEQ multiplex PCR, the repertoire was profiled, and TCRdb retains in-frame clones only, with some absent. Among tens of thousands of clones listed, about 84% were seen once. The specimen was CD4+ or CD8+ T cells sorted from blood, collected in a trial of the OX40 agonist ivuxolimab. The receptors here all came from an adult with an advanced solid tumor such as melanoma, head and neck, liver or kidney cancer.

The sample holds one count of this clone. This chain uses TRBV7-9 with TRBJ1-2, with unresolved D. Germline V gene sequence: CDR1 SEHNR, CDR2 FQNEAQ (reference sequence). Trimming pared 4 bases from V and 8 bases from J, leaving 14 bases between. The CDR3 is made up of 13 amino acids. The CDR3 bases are TGTGCCAGCAGCTCTCCCGGCGGCCGGGGCTACACCTTC. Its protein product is CASSSPGGRGYTF.

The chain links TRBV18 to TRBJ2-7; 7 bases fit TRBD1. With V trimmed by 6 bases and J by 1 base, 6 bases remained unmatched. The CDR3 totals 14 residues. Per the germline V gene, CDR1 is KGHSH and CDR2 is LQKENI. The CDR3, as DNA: TGTGCCAGCTCGACAGGGTTACTTTCCTACGAGCAGTACTTC. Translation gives CASSTGLLSYEQYF.

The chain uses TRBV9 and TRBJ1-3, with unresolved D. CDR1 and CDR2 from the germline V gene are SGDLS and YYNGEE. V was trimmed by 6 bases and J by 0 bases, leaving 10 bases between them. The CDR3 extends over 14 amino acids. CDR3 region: CASNFGDSGNTIYF. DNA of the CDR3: TGTGCCAGCAATTTCGGGGACTCTGGAAACACCATATATTTT.

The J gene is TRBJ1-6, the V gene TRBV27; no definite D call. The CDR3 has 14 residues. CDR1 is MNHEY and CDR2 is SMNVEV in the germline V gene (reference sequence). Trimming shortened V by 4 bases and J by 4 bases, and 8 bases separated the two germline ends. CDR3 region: CASSSRAYNSPLHF. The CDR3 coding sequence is TGTGCCAGCAGTTCAAGGGCGTATAATTCACCCCTCCACTTT.

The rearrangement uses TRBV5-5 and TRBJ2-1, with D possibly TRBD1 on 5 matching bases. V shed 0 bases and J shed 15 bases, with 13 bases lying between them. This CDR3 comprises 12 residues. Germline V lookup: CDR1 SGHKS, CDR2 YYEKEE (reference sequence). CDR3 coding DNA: TGTGCCAGCAGCTTGGATCTGGGGCAAACGTTCTTC. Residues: CASSLDLGQTFF.

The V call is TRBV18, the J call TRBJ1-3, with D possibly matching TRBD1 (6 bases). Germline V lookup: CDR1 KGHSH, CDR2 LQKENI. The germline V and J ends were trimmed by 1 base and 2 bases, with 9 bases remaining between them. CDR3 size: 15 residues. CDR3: CASSPRQEPGNTIYF. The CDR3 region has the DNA TGTGCCAGCTCACCACGACAGGAACCTGGAAACACCATATATTTT.

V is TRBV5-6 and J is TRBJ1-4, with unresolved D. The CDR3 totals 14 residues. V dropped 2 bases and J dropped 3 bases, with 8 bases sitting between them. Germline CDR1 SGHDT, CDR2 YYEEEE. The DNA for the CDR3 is TGTGCCAGCAGCTTTCGGTTTGCTAATGAAAAACTGTTTTTT. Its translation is CASSFRFANEKLFF.

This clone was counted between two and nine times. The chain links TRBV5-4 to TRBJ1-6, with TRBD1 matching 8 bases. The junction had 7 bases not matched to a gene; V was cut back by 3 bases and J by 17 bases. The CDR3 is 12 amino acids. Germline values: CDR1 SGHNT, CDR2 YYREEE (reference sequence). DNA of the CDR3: TGTGCCAGCAGCTCGACCGGGACAGGAATCCACTTT. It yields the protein CASSSTGTGIHF.

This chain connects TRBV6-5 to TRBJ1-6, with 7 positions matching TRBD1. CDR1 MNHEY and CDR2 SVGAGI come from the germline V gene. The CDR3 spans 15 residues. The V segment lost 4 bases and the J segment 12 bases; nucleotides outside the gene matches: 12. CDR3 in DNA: TGTGCCAGCAGTTTACAACAGGGGAGGAACTTACCCCTCCACTTT. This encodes CASSLQQGRNLPLHF.

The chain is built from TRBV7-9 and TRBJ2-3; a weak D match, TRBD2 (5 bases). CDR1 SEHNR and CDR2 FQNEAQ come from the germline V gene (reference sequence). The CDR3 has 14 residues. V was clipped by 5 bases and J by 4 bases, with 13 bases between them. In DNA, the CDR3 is TGTGCCAGCAGCCCCGGGGTAGTCGCAGATACGCAGTATTTT. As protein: CASSPGVVADTQYF.

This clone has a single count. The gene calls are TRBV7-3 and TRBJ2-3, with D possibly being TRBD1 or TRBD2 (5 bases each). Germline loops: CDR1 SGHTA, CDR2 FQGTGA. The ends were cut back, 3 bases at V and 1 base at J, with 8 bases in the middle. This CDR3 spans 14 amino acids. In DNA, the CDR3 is TGTGCCAGCAGCTTGGGGCGGGGCACAGATACGCAGTATTTT. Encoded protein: CASSLGRGTDTQYF.

CDR3 bases: TGTGCCATCAGTGAGTCCGGCACATCCAATGAGCAGTTCTTC. Translated: CAISESGTSNEQFF. This rearrangement joins TRBV10-3 to TRBJ2-1; the D is unclear. Germline CDR1 is ENHRY and CDR2 is SYGVKD. This CDR3 contains 14 residues. V dropped 0 bases and J dropped 6 bases, with 9 bases sitting between them.

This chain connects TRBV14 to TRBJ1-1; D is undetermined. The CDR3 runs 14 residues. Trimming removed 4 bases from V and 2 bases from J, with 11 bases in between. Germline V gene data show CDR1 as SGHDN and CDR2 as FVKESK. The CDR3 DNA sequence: TGTGCCAGCAGCCGGAGGCCTTTCAACACTGAAGCTTTCTTT. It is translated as CASSRRPFNTEAFF.

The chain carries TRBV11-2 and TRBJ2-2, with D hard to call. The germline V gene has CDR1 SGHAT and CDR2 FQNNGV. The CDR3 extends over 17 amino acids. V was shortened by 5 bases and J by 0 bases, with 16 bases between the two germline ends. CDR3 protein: CASSSAAIFANTGELFF. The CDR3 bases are TGTGCCAGCAGCAGTGCCGCCATTTTCGCGAACACCGGGGAGCTGTTTTTT.

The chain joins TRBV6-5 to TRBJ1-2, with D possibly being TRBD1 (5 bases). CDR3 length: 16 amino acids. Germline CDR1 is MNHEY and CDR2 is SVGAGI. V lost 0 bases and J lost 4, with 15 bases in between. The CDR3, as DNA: TGTGCCAGCAGTTACTCGGTAGGGGTCGATGGCTATGGCTACACCTTC. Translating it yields CASSYSVGVDGYGYTF.

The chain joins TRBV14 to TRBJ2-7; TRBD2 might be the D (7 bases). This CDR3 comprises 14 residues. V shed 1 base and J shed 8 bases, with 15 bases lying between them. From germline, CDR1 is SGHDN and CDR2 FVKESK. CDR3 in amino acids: CASSQGRGGPQQYF. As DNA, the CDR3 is TGTGCCAGCAGCCAAGGAAGGGGGGGCCCTCAGCAGTACTTC.

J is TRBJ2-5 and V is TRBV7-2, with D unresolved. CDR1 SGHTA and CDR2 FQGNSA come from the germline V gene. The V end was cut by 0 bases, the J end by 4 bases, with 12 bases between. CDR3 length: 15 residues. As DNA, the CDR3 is TGTGCCAGCAGCTTAGCGGTTAGTAGTCGAGAGACCCAGTACTTC. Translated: CASSLAVSSRETQYF. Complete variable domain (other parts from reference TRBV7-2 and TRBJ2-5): GAGVSQSPSNKVTEKGKDVELRCDPISGHTALYWYRQSLGQGLEFLIYFQGNSAPDKSGLPSDRFSAERTGGSVSTLTIQRTQQEDSAVYLCASSLAVSSRETQYFGPGTRLLVL.

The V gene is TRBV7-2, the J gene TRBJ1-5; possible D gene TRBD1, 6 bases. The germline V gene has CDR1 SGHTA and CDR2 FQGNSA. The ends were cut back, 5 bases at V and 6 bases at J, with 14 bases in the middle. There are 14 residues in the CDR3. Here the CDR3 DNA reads TGTGCCAGCAGCAAACAGGGCGGTAGTCAGCCCCAGCATTTT. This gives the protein CASSKQGGSQPQHF.

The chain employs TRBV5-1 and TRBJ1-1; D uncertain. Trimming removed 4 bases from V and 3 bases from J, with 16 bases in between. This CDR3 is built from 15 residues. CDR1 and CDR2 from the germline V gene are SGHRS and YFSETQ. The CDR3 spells CASSPLRASDTEAFF. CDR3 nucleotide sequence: TGCGCCAGCAGCCCTTTAAGGGCCTCTGACACTGAAGCTTTCTTT. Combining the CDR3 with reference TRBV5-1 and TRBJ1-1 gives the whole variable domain KAGVTQTPRYLIKTRGQQVTLSCSPISGHRSVSWYQQTPGQGLQFLFEYFSETQRNKGNFPGRFSGRQFSNSRSEMNVSTLELGDSALYLCASSPLRASDTEAFFGQGTRLTVV.

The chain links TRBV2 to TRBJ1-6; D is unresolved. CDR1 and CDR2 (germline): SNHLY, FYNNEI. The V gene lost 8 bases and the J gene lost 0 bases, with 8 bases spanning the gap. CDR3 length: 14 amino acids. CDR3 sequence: CASRVGSYNSPLHF. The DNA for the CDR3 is TGTGCCAGCCGCGTCGGCTCCTATAATTCACCCCTCCACTTT.

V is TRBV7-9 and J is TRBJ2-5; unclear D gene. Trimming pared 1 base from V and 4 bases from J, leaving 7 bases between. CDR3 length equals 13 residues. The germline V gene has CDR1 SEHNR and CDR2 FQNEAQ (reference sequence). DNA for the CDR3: TGTGCCAGCAGCTTAGGAGTCCGAGAGACCCAGTACTTC. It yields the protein CASSLGVRETQYF.

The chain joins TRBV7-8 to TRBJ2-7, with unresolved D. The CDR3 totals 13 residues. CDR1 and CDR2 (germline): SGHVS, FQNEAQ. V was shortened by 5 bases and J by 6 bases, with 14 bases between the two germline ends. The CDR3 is CASSPRRVGEQYF. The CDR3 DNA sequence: TGTGCCAGCAGCCCTCGCCGGGTCGGCGAGCAGTACTTC.